Listed below are T cell receptor beta chains from one sample, sequenced in a study of T cell responses to AZD1222 COVID-19 vaccine. Here immunoSEQ multiplex PCR was the method, and the copy in TCRdb shows in-frame clones only, minus some. The data contain about 130,000 clones, 85% to 95% of them singletons. The starting material was peripheral blood, obtained 28 days after the second AZD1222 dose. The receptor source for this set is an adult who received the AZD1222 COVID-19 vaccine. Both conserved end residues are part of each CDR3. The order of the fields is V gene, J gene, D gene, CDR3 length, CDR3 DNA, CDR3 protein. D genes are given only for firm matches.

TRBV4-3,TRBJ2-3,TRBD2,17,TGCGCCAGCAGCCAAGATCAGGGACTAGCGAGGAGGGATACGCAGTATTTT,CASSQDQGLARRDTQYF
TRBV5-4,TRBJ1-1,-,16,TGTGCCAGCAGCATGGGGACGGGACGTCCGAACACTGAAGCTTTCTTT,CASSMGTGRPNTEAFF
TRBV4-1,TRBJ1-2,TRBD1,17,TGCGCCAGCAGCCATCTACTCAGGGGGGCGCGAAACTATGGCTACACCTTC,CASSHLLRGARNYGYTF
TRBV7-3,TRBJ2-3,-,16,TGTGCCAGCAGCTTAAACGCAGGAGAGCGCACAGATACGCAGTATTTT,CASSLNAGERTDTQYF
TRBV6-5,TRBJ2-7,TRBD2,13,TGTGCCGGGTCGGGGGGGAACTCCTACGAGCAGTACTTC,CAGSGGNSYEQYF
TRBV12-3/TRBV12-4,TRBJ1-5,-,13,TGTGCCAGCAGTGAGAACCTTGATCAGCCCCAGCATTTT,CASSENLDQPQHF
TRBV5-1,TRBJ2-1,-,13,TGCGCCAGCAGCTTGGGGGTCGGCAATGAGCAGTTCTTC,CASSLGVGNEQFF
TRBV6-5,TRBJ1-4,-,15,TGTGCCAGCAGTTACTCCGGCGGGTTGGGTGAAAAACTGTTTTTT,CASSYSGGLGEKLFF
TRBV5-1,TRBJ1-1,-,15,TGCGCCAGCAGCTTGGTTGCGGGACTGAACACTGAAGCTTTCTTT,CASSLVAGLNTEAFF
TRBV19,TRBJ2-1,-,15,TGTGCCAGTAGTCCCAGCGCCACAGGGTTTGGTGAGCAGTTCTTC,CASSPSATGFGEQFF
TRBV6-5,TRBJ1-5,-,13,TGTGCCAGCTTCCAGGGAACAGGGCAGCCCCAGCATTTT,CASFQGTGQPQHF
TRBV30,TRBJ2-2,-,13,TGTGCCTGGGATCGGGCGAACACCGGGGAGCTGTTTTTT,CAWDRANTGELFF
TRBV10-3,TRBJ2-1,TRBD2,15,TGTGCCATCAGCCTTAGCGGGGGGGCCAGGAATGAGCAGTTCTTC,CAISLSGGARNEQFF